This T cell receptor (beta chain) was recorded in a study of STAT3 mutations in large granular lymphocyte leukemia. General study points: Every T-cell large granular lymphocyte leukemia patient had at least one immunodominant TCR beta clonotype.

Concerning this clone: The antigen is unknown.

The CDR3 length is 16 residues. Germline CDR1 reads SGHVS; CDR2 reads FQNEAQ. Trimming removed 5 bases at V and 5 bases at J, with 21 bases between. Generated by immunoSEQ multiplex PCR, the TCRdb table keeps only in-frame clones and is missing some. The table records approximately 27,000 clones, about 83% of them present only once. The clonotype originates from a woman aged 50 to 65 with T-cell large granular lymphocyte leukemia. Some clones in this sample may be carry-over from other donors' samples. Material: peripheral blood mononuclear cells. The chain is built from TRBV7-8 and TRBJ2-5; weak D call: TRBD1 (6 bases). The chain's CDR3 is CASSARGQGTIETQYF. CDR3 bases: TGTGCCAGCAGCGCGAGAGGGCAGGGGACGATCGAGACCCAGTACTTC.